This passage covers 9 T cell receptor beta chains from one sample sequenced in a study of T cell responses to AZD1222 COVID-19 vaccine. Sequenced by immunoSEQ multiplex PCR; TCRdb stores in-frame clones only, minus some. The sample records 110,000 or so clones, roughly 91% being singletons. Sequenced here: peripheral blood, sampled 28 days after the second AZD1222 dose. These TCRs come from an adult who received the AZD1222 COVID-19 vaccine.

This clone was observed a few times. The V call is TRBV15, the J call TRBJ1-2; unclear D gene. Germline assignment: CDR1 LNHNV and CDR2 YYDKDF (reference sequence). The CDR3 sequence is 16 residues long. Deletions cut 6 bases from V and 4 bases from J, with 21 bases between. The CDR3 loop is CATSPPLGQMIYGYTF. CDR3 DNA: TGTGCCACCAGTCCCCCCCTCGGGCAGATGATCTATGGCTACACCTTC.

This clone was seen a few times. The chain employs TRBV6-5 and TRBJ1-5; D unresolved. Germline CDR1 MNHEY, CDR2 SVGAGI. The length of the CDR3 is 13 residues. The V end lost 5 bases, the J end lost 3 bases, and 8 bases lay between the germline ends. The CDR3 protein is CASSPTANQPQHF. The CDR3, as DNA: TGTGCCAGCAGTCCCACCGCCAATCAGCCCCAGCATTTT.

The chain carries TRBV5-4 and TRBJ2-7, with TRBD2 matching 7 bases. Trimming at V came to 4 bases and at J to 3 bases, leaving 10 bases not matched to a gene. The V gene's germline CDR1 is SGHNT and CDR2 YYREEE (reference sequence). This CDR3 is 15 amino acids long. CDR3 sequence: CASSPSSGQGYEQYF. The CDR3 nucleotides read TGTGCCAGCAGCCCTTCTAGCGGTCAAGGCTACGAGCAGTACTTC. Variable domain in full (rest from reference TRBV5-4 and TRBJ2-7): ETGVTQSPTHLIKTRGQQVTLRCSSQSGHNTVSWYQQALGQGPQFIFQYYREEENGRGNFPPRFSGLQFPNYSSELNVNALELDDSALYLCASSPSSGQGYEQYFGPGTRLTVT.

This chain's CDR3 is CASSQGDTQYF. As DNA, the CDR3 is TGTGCCAGCAGCCAGGGTGATACGCAGTATTTT. The chain recombines TRBV7-3 with TRBJ2-3; tentatively, D is TRBD1 (5 bases). The germline V gene encodes CDR1 SGHTA and CDR2 FQGTGA. The CDR3 consists of 11 residues. Between the trimmed V and J ends, which lost 5 bases and 6 bases, there was a span of 6 bases.

The chain joins TRBV18 to TRBJ2-2; D unclear. Between the trimmed V and J ends, which lost 2 bases and 2 bases, there was a span of 0 bases. CDR1 and CDR2 from the germline V gene are KGHSH and LQKENI. The CDR3 sequence is 12 residues long. Here the CDR3 DNA reads TGTGCCAGCTCACCAAACACCGGGGAGCTGTTTTTT. It codes for CASSPNTGELFF.

V and J are TRBV6-5 and TRBJ2-7; D is ambiguous. Germline V gene sequence: CDR1 MNHEY, CDR2 SVGAGI. This CDR3 region has 14 residues. V was clipped by 2 bases and J by 4 bases, with 12 bases between them. CDR3 region: CASSYGRKLYEQYF. CDR3 DNA: TGTGCCAGCAGTTACGGGCGGAAACTATACGAGCAGTACTTC.

The genes are TRBV7-9 and TRBJ2-1; 12 bases are a match to TRBD1. J lost 6 bases, V lost 6 bases, and 12 bases had no gene match. Germline V CDR1 and CDR2: SEHNR, FQNEAQ (reference sequence). The CDR3 loop spans 17 amino acids. The CDR3 sequence: CASSRPGTGGGSNEQFF. The DNA for the CDR3 is TGTGCCAGCAGTCGTCCCGGGACAGGGGGCGGAAGCAATGAGCAGTTCTTC.

This clone turned up a few times. This sequence joins TRBV12-3 or TRBV12-4 and TRBJ1-1; D unresolved. V was cut by 6 bases and J by 1 base, with 9 bases left in between. The CDR3 sequence is 13 residues long. The CDR3 region has the DNA TGTGCCAGCAGCCTCGGGCCGAACACTGAAGCTTTCTTT. It encodes CASSLGPNTEAFF.

The genes are TRBV4-1 and TRBJ2-1; 8 bases match TRBD2. CDR3 length equals 16 residues. After removal of 0 bases from V and 6 bases from J, the junction contained 7 bases not matched to a gene. CDR1 and CDR2 from the germline V gene are MGHRA and YSYEKL. The CDR3 region is CASSQDPGGGGNEQFF. CDR3 in DNA: TGCGCCAGCAGCCAAGATCCGGGAGGGGGGGGCAATGAGCAGTTCTTC.